This TCR beta chain was obtained from a study of blood T cell repertoires in COVID-19. In the authors' workflow: Estimation of nucleated cell counts was performed using reference gene primer amplification. TCRdb's copy holds only in-frame clones and misses some; the assay was immunoSEQ multiplex PCR. V and J calls and clone size are copied from that table; D and trimming were computed from the DNA. Seen here are some 300,000 clones, around nine tenths observed once, and the top ten hold 10% to 15%. This CDR3 is 15 amino acids long. The V gene's germline CDR1 is LGHDT and CDR2 YNNKEL (reference sequence). After removal of 4 bases from V and 1 base from J, the junction contained 6 bases not matched to a gene.

Sequenced material: peripheral blood. This TCR came from a woman in her 70s with COVID-19, enrolled during active disease. The V call is TRBV3-1 (or the pseudogene TRBV3-2), the J call TRBJ2-5, with TRBD2 matching over 7 bases. CDR3 sequence: CASSLGTTGQETQYF. DNA for the CDR3: TGTGCCAGCAGCCTGGGGACTACCGGCCAAGAGACCCAGTACTTC.